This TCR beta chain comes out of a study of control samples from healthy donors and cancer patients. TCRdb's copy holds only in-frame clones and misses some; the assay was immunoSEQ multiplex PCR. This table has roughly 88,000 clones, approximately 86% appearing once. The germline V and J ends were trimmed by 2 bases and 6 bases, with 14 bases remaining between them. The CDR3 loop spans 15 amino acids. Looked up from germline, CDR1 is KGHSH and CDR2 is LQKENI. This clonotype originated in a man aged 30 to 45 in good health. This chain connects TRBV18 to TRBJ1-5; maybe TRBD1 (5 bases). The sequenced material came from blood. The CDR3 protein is CASSPASGGSQPQHF. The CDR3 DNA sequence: TGTGCCAGCTCACCAGCATCTGGGGGTAGTCAGCCCCAGCATTTT.